A single sample is the source of the 24 T cell receptor beta chains below, sequenced in a study of T cells in Graves' hyperthyroidism and ophthalmopathy. From RNA transcripts, TCR beta CDR3 regions were amplified. TCR CDR3 underwent first-round RT-PCR with the HTBI primer set. TCRdb re-analysed the multiplex PCR reads in MiXCR, keeping a single row per CDR3 protein. The sample gives about 420,000 distinct CDR3 sequences, roughly 13% of which show up once; about 5% is in the top ten. Sequenced input: blood. The source is a woman younger than 35 with Graves' hyperthyroidism.

This clonotype was picked up many times. The CDR3 loop is CASRREMGGDTQYF. CDR3 sequence (DNA): TGTGCCAGCCGTAGGGAGATGGGGGGAGATACGCAGTATTTT. The chain is built from TRBV12-3 or TRBV12-4 and TRBJ2-3; the D gene is possibly TRBD2 (6 bases). The CDR3 is 14 amino acids. V lost 8 bases, J lost 5 bases, and 17 bases lay in between.

There are a few counts of this clonotype. The V and J genes are TRBV20-1 and TRBJ1-6; possibly TRBD1 for D (6 bases). Germline V gene lookup returns CDR1 DFQATT and CDR2 SNEGSKA (reference sequence). CDR3 length: 14 amino acids. V lost 1 base to trimming and J lost 10 bases, with 14 bases between them. The CDR3 coding sequence is TGCAGTGCTAGAGTAAAACAGGGCGGGTCACCCCTCCACTTT. This codes for CSARVKQGGSPLHF.

This clonotype was observed a handful of times. The chain joins TRBV5-4 to TRBJ1-1; the D gene is possibly TRBD1 (5 bases). Germline V gene sequence: CDR1 SGHNT, CDR2 YYREEE (reference sequence). Between the trimmed V and J ends, which lost 0 bases and 1 base, there was a span of 10 bases. The CDR3 totals 15 residues. The CDR3 protein is CASSLGGVPNTEAFF. The DNA for the CDR3 is TGTGCCAGCAGCTTGGGAGGGGTCCCGAACACTGAAGCTTTCTTT.

This clonotype was counted a single time. A much larger clonotype is one base distant, so this may be a read error. The CDR3, as DNA: TGTGCCAGCAGTGCGGCCTTGGGTCAGCCCCAGCATTTT. Translated: CASSAALGQPQHF. The chain employs TRBV6-1 and TRBJ1-5; D call uncertain. Per the germline V gene, CDR1 is MNHNS and CDR2 is SASEGT. The length of the CDR3 is 13 residues. Trimming shortened V by 4 bases and J by 6 bases, and 10 bases separated the two germline ends.

V and J are TRBV7-9 and TRBJ1-1, with D possibly matching TRBD1 (5 bases). Per the germline V gene, CDR1 is SEHNR and CDR2 is FQNEAQ (reference sequence). The CDR3 covers 16 residues. Trimming removed 5 bases from V and 0 bases from J, with 16 bases in between. CDR3 sequence reads: CASSPAPGRMNTEAFF. CDR3 nucleotides: TGTGCCAGCAGCCCGGCCCCGGGACGGATGAACACTGAAGCTTTCTTT.

This clonotype was seen a handful of times. The junction shows a germline mismatch at one end, possibly a read error. The chain employs TRBV6-9 and TRBJ2-6; D may be TRBD1 (5 bases). CDR1 MNHGY and CDR2 SVAAGI come from the germline V gene. This CDR3 is 14 amino acids long. CDR3 sequence reads: CASSYKAGANALTF. The DNA for the CDR3 is TGTGCCAGCAGTTATAAGGCTGGGGCCAACGCCCTGACTTTC.

This clonotype appeared many times. The V and J genes are TRBV6-5 and TRBJ2-1; D is ambiguous. CDR1 is MNHEY and CDR2 is SVGAGI in the germline V gene. V was pared by 0 bases and J by 0 bases, with 9 bases between. The CDR3 contains 16 residues. The CDR3 coding sequence is TGTGCCAGCAGTTACTCTGCGGCTAGCTCCTACAATGAGCAGTTCTTC. It translates to CASSYSAASSYNEQFF.

This clonotype was recorded at least ten times. This rearrangement joins TRBV27 to TRBJ2-7; 7 bases are a match to TRBD2. CDR1 and CDR2 from the germline V gene are MNHEY and SMNVEV (reference sequence). The CDR3 consists of 14 residues. Germline trimming cut 7 bases from V and 4 bases from J; bases unmatched to any gene: 10. CDR3 nucleotide sequence: TGTGCCAGCACCAGAGCGGGATCGCTTTACGAGCAGTACTTC. This codes for CASTRAGSLYEQYF.

This clonotype has at least ten counts. This chain joins TRBV6-1 and TRBJ2-3, with a tentative D call TRBD2 (5 bases). Trimming stripped 10 bases from V and 0 bases from J, with 20 bases between. CDR3 length: 16 residues. Germline V gene sequence: CDR1 MNHNS, CDR2 SASEGT. Here the CDR3 reads CATYAAALVSTDTQYF. The CDR3 coding sequence is TGTGCCACGTACGCAGCGGCGCTCGTTAGCACAGATACGCAGTATTTT.

The table lists this clonotype with many counts. The genes are TRBV2 and TRBJ1-2; no reliable D call. Trimming pared 8 bases from V and 5 bases from J, leaving 18 bases between. The CDR3 totals 14 residues. Per the germline V gene, CDR1 is SNHLY and CDR2 is FYNNEI. The CDR3 here is CASRLSTAFYGYTF. For the CDR3, the DNA is TGTGCCAGCCGTTTATCCACAGCTTTTTATGGCTACACCTTC.

This clonotype was counted ten times or more. The V and J genes are TRBV7-3 and TRBJ2-1; D call uncertain. Looked up from germline, CDR1 is SGHTA and CDR2 is FQGTGA. The V gene lost 2 bases and the J gene lost 7 bases, with 6 bases spanning the gap. The CDR3 runs 12 residues. The CDR3, as DNA: TGTGCCAGCAGCTTATGGGGAAATGAGCAGTTCTTC. Translating gives CASSLWGNEQFF.

This clonotype came up many times. The J gene is TRBJ2-1, the V gene TRBV11-2; 8 bases align to TRBD2. Trimming removed 6 bases from V and 2 bases from J; junction bases left unmatched: 6. The CDR3 consists of 15 residues. Germline lookup yields CDR1 SGHAT and CDR2 FQNNGV. The CDR3 spells CASRREGGPYNEQFF. The CDR3 DNA follows: TGTGCCAGCAGACGGGAGGGGGGGCCCTACAATGAGCAGTTCTTC.

In this sample, this clonotype turned up many times. The chain combines TRBV4-1 with TRBJ2-7; the match to TRBD1 covers 9 bases. Looked up from germline, CDR1 is MGHRA and CDR2 is YSYEKL. V dropped 0 bases and J dropped 6; count of bases not matched to a gene: 6. The CDR3 runs to 15 residues. CDR3 protein: CASSQDTGTGSEQYF. CDR3 DNA: TGCGCCAGCAGCCAAGATACCGGGACAGGGTCCGAGCAGTACTTC.

As for this clonotype: At one end, the junction sequence differs from germline, possibly due to a read error. This sequence joins TRBV12-3 or TRBV12-4 and TRBJ2-2; D may be TRBD2 (5 bases). CDR3 length: 15 residues. The CDR3 spells CASLYGPVDTGELLF. The DNA for the CDR3 is TGTGCCAGCTTGTACGGGCCCGTCGACACCGGGGAGCTGCTTTTT.

This clonotype has only a few counts. The chain carries TRBV6-1 and TRBJ2-2, with TRBD2 as a possible D gene (6 bases). The CDR3 totals 13 residues. Germline values: CDR1 MNHNS, CDR2 SASEGT. The V and J ends lost 11 bases and 0 bases respectively, with 10 bases between them. For the CDR3, the DNA is TGTGCCGTGCGGGATCCGAACACCGGGGAGCTGTTTTTT. Amino acid sequence: CAVRDPNTGELFF.

The rearrangement links TRBV20-1 to TRBJ1-2; D gene uncertain. In germline, CDR1 is DFQATT, CDR2 SNEGSKA (reference sequence). There are 12 residues in the CDR3. V was cut by 6 bases and J by 3 bases, with 11 bases left in between. CDR3 bases: TGCAGTGCGCCGGCCACGTACTATGGCTACACCTTC. Its translation is CSAPATYYGYTF.

This clonotype was recorded at least ten times. The chain links TRBV28 to TRBJ1-4; D is uncertain. CDR1 MDHEN and CDR2 SYDVKM come from the germline V gene. The CDR3 is made up of 15 amino acids. V was pared by 6 bases and J by 4 bases, with 15 bases between. DNA of the CDR3: TGTGCCAGCAGGCCTTACATCTCGAATAATGAAAAACTGTTTTTT. Translating gives CASRPYISNNEKLFF.

This clonotype showed up just a few times. One end of the junction does not line up with germline, which may come from a read error. The chain employs TRBV7-2 and TRBJ2-1; D uncertain. The germline gives CDR1 SGHTA, CDR2 FQGNSA. CDR3 length: 13 residues. The DNA of the CDR3 is TGTGCCAGCAACTTAGGTCCCCCCAATGAGCAGTTCTTC. It translates to CASNLGPPNEQFF.

This clonotype has only a few counts. This chain uses TRBV19 with TRBJ2-3; 7 bases align to TRBD2. Germline trimming cut 9 bases from V and 0 bases from J; bases unmatched to any gene: 6. Germline V CDR1 and CDR2: LNHDA, SQIVND (reference sequence). The CDR3 sequence is 14 residues long. CDR3 protein: CASLLSGSTDTQYF. CDR3 DNA: TGTGCCAGCCTTCTTAGCGGGAGCACAGATACGCAGTATTTT.

This clonotype was detected many times. The chain recombines TRBV28 with TRBJ1-2; D might be TRBD1 (5 bases). Germline-derived CDR1 and CDR2 are MDHEN and SYDVKM. CDR3 length: 12 residues. Trimming left V 1 base short and J 8 bases short, with 8 bases between. This chain's CDR3 is CASSLLGLGYTF. The CDR3 DNA is TGTGCCAGCAGTTTATTGGGGCTCGGCTACACCTTC.

V gene TRBV6-6 combines with J gene TRBJ1-5; D gene unclear. V shed 0 bases and J shed 3 bases, with 6 bases lying between them. In germline, CDR1 is MNHNY, CDR2 SVGAGI (reference sequence). This CDR3 comprises 14 residues. The CDR3 spells CASSYSEVNQPQHF. The CDR3 DNA sequence: TGTGCCAGCAGTTACTCGGAGGTCAATCAGCCCCAGCATTTT.

This clonotype was seen many times. This chain joins TRBV28 and TRBJ1-6; tentative D call: TRBD1 (5 bases). Per the germline V gene, CDR1 is MDHEN and CDR2 is SYDVKM. The CDR3 contains 13 residues. Trimming removed 3 bases from V and 6 bases from J, with 6 bases in between. The CDR3 region is CASSFGGNSPLHF. DNA of the CDR3: TGTGCCAGCAGTTTCGGGGGTAATTCACCCCTCCACTTT.

This clonotype was recorded many times. The V call is TRBV7-2, the J call TRBJ2-5; 7 bases map to TRBD1. Germline V CDR1 and CDR2: SGHTA, FQGNSA. The CDR3 has 14 amino acids. J lost 4 bases, V lost 3 bases, and 5 bases had no gene match. Here the CDR3 DNA reads TGTGCCAGCAGCTTTACAGGGGATCGAGAGACCCAGTACTTC. Translating it yields CASSFTGDRETQYF.

This clonotype was recorded at least ten times. The chain carries TRBV18 and TRBJ2-5, with D possibly matching TRBD1 (5 bases). Germline V gene sequence: CDR1 KGHSH, CDR2 LQKENI. The CDR3 consists of 15 residues. Trimming removed 3 bases at V and 0 bases at J, with 11 bases between. The CDR3 sequence is CASSPIDSHQETQYF. DNA of the CDR3: TGTGCCAGCTCACCTATCGACAGTCACCAAGAGACCCAGTACTTC.